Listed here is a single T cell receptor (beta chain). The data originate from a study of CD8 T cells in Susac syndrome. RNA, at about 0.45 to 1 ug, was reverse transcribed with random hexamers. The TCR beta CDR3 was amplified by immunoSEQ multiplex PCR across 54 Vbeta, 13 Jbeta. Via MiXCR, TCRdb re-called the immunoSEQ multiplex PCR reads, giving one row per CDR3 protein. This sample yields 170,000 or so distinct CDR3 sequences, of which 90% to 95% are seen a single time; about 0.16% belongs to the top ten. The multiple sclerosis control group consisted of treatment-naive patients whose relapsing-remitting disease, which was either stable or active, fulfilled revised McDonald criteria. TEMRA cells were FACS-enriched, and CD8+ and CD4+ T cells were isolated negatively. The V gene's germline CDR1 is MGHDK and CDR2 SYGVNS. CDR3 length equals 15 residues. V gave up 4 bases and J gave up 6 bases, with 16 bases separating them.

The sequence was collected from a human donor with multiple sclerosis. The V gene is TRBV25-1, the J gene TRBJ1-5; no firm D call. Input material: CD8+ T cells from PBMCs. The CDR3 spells CASSGSLEWGQPQHF. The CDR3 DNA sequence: TGTGCCAGCAGTGGCAGCCTGGAGTGGGGTCAGCCCCAGCATTTT.